These 25 T cell receptor beta chains share one sample of origin, sequenced in a study of T cells in localized non-small cell lung cancer. Some clones are missing from TCRdb's copy, which holds only in-frame ones; the method was immunoSEQ multiplex PCR. Of 30,000 to 35,000 clones listed, 88% are singletons. The starting material was peripheral blood, obtained before any cancer treatment. The receptors were sampled from a woman aged 35 to 70 with stage I lung adenocarcinoma.

This clone was seen only a few times. The chain uses TRBV9 and TRBJ2-2; the match to TRBD2 covers 12 bases. Germline trimming cut 1 base from V and 2 bases from J; bases unmatched to any gene: 3. Looked up from germline, CDR1 is SGDLS and CDR2 is YYNGEE. This CDR3 contains 17 residues. CDR3 sequence (DNA): TGTGCCAGCAGCGTACGACTAGCGGGGGATAACACCGGGGAGCTGTTTTTT. This sequence encodes CASSVRLAGDNTGELFF.

This clone was counted only a few times. The chain couples TRBV5-6 to TRBJ2-1; perhaps TRBD1 as D (6 bases). The germline V gene encodes CDR1 SGHDT and CDR2 YYEEEE. The CDR3 extends over 15 amino acids. The V end lost 4 bases, the J end lost 1 base, and 12 bases lay between the germline ends. The DNA for the CDR3 is TGTGCCAGCAGCCCAGGCAGGGGTTCCTACAATGAGCAGTTCTTC. It specifies CASSPGRGSYNEQFF.

The rearrangement links TRBV18 to TRBJ2-7, with 10 bases that match TRBD2. With 4 bases clipped from V and 4 bases from J, the junction kept 22 bases outside the gene matches. CDR1 and CDR2 (germline): KGHSH, LQKENI. The CDR3 spans 20 residues. This CDR3 is CASSLRRGTSGVSPMYEQYF. In nucleotides, the CDR3 is TGTGCCAGCTCACTCCGCCGGGGAACTAGCGGGGTTTCTCCAATGTACGAGCAGTACTTC.

The chain uses TRBV4-1 and TRBJ1-1; 8 bases agree with TRBD1. V lost 3 bases and J lost 0; bases outside the gene matches: 3. The CDR3 is 15 amino acids. Germline V gene sequence: CDR1 MGHRA, CDR2 YSYEKL. The CDR3 DNA sequence: TGCGCCAGCAGCCAGAGACAGGGGCTGAACACTGAAGCTTTCTTT. Its translation: CASSQRQGLNTEAFF.

The chain couples TRBV25-1 to TRBJ2-2; 11 positions match TRBD2. With V trimmed by 4 bases and J by 5 bases, 3 bases remained unmatched. The germline gives CDR1 MGHDK, CDR2 SYGVNS. The CDR3 loop spans 15 amino acids. This chain's CDR3 is CASSGRLAGTGELFF. CDR3 bases: TGTGCCAGCAGTGGCCGACTAGCGGGGACCGGGGAGCTGTTTTTT.

The chain couples TRBV7-8 to TRBJ1-3; D is unclear. CDR1 SGHVS and CDR2 FQNEAQ come from the germline V gene. The ends were cut back, 0 bases at V and 4 bases at J, with 10 bases in the middle. The CDR3 loop spans 15 amino acids. The CDR3 DNA follows: TGTGCCAGCAGCTTAGCGATAACAGTCGGAAACACCATATATTTT. This encodes CASSLAITVGNTIYF.

The chain uses TRBV5-4 and TRBJ1-6; D is possibly TRBD1 (5 bases). V lost 4 bases to trimming and J lost 5 bases, with 16 bases between them. The CDR3 runs to 16 residues. CDR1 and CDR2 from the germline V gene are SGHNT and YYREEE (reference sequence). The CDR3: CASSRDSSTNNSPLHF. CDR3 bases: TGTGCCAGCAGCCGTGACAGCTCTACAAATAATTCACCCCTCCACTTT.

The chain uses TRBV30 and TRBJ1-1; 9 nucleotides line up with TRBD1. V lost 5 bases to trimming and J lost 9 bases; unmatched junction nucleotides: 7. The CDR3 is 12 residues long. Germline values: CDR1 GTSNPN, CDR2 SVGIG (reference sequence). This chain's CDR3 is CAWGTGIEKAFF. The CDR3 nucleotides read TGTGCCTGGGGGACAGGGATCGAAAAAGCTTTCTTT.

This chain joins TRBV5-4 and TRBJ2-7; 10 bases are a match to TRBD2. J lost 7 bases, V lost 4 bases, and 14 bases had no gene match. This CDR3 has 16 residues. Germline V gene data show CDR1 as SGHNT and CDR2 as YYREEE (reference sequence). The CDR3 is CASSLPGERGGREQYF. The CDR3, as DNA: TGTGCCAGCAGCCTCCCCGGGGAGCGGGGGGGACGGGAGCAGTACTTC.

This rearrangement joins TRBV7-3 to TRBJ2-2, with 7 bases identical to TRBD1. This CDR3 contains 17 residues. CDR1 is SGHTA, CDR2 FQGTGA, per germline. V lost 4 bases and J lost 4; bases outside the gene matches: 12. Here the CDR3 reads CASSSDPRDSLTGELFF. As DNA, the CDR3 is TGTGCCAGCAGCTCGGACCCCAGGGACAGCCTCACCGGGGAGCTGTTTTTT.

V is TRBV7-2 and J is TRBJ2-3; D is uncertain. This CDR3 is built from 14 residues. V was shortened by 1 base and J by 4 bases, with 9 bases between the two germline ends. CDR1 and CDR2 from the germline V gene are SGHTA and FQGNSA. The CDR3 region is CASSLGSLADTQYF. In nucleotides, the CDR3 is TGTGCCAGCAGCTTAGGGTCCCTGGCAGATACGCAGTATTTT.

The V call is TRBV10-3, the J call TRBJ1-1; TRBD1 matches 7 bases. Germline CDR1 and CDR2: ENHRY and SYGVKD. Trimming at V came to 10 bases and at J to 0 bases, leaving 11 bases not matched to a gene. The CDR3 contains 15 residues. CDR3 coding DNA: TGTGCCACCCTTCGGACAGGCCTCATGAACACTGAAGCTTTCTTT. It is translated as CATLRTGLMNTEAFF.

The chain employs TRBV6-5 and TRBJ2-7; the D gene is possibly TRBD2 (5 bases). Between the trimmed V and J ends, which lost 7 bases and 5 bases, there was a span of 21 bases. CDR3 length: 15 amino acids. Germline values: CDR1 MNHEY, CDR2 SVGAGI. The CDR3 nucleotides read TGTGCCAGCACCAAAAATCGGGGTCCTAGGAACGAGCAGTACTTC. It specifies CASTKNRGPRNEQYF.

The chain employs TRBV4-3 and TRBJ2-1; 7 bases line up with TRBD1. Trimming at V came to 1 base and at J to 4 bases, leaving 4 bases not matched to a gene. CDR1 is LGHNA and CDR2 is YSLEER in the germline V gene. The CDR3 is made up of 15 amino acids. The CDR3 nucleotides read TGCGCCAGCAGCCAAGCGGGACAGCTATACAATGAGCAGTTCTTC. It is translated as CASSQAGQLYNEQFF.

The rearrangement uses TRBV5-6 and TRBJ2-3, with 9 bases identical to TRBD2. The CDR3 contains 13 residues. Germline CDR1 and CDR2: SGHDT and YYEEEE. After removal of 7 bases from V and 10 bases from J, the junction contained 10 bases not matched to a gene. The CDR3, as DNA: TGTGCCAGCCGCGTTGGGACTAGCCGGCCGCAGTATTTT. Protein sequence: CASRVGTSRPQYF.

V is TRBV6-1 and J is TRBJ2-7; 9 bases map to TRBD1. Trimming cost V 4 bases and J 2 bases; bases outside gene matches: 3. Germline V gives CDR1 MNHNS, CDR2 SASEGT. The CDR3 sequence is 14 residues long. The CDR3 reads CASSVGTGTYEQYF. The CDR3 bases are TGTGCCAGCAGTGTTGGGACAGGGACCTACGAGCAGTACTTC.

This chain connects TRBV20-1 to TRBJ2-1, with no clear D. Germline V lookup: CDR1 DFQATT, CDR2 SNEGSKA (reference sequence). The V and J ends lost 6 bases and 8 bases respectively, with 11 bases between them. CDR3 length equals 11 residues. For the CDR3, the DNA is TGCAGTGCCTTATATGGGGATGAGCAGTTCTTC. Protein: CSALYGDEQFF.

The rearrangement uses TRBV12-5 and TRBJ2-7; D is possibly TRBD1 or TRBD2 (5 bases each). Per germline, CDR1 LGHNT and CDR2 FRNRAP. V was shortened by 1 base and J by 5 bases, with 9 bases between the two germline ends. The CDR3 contains 13 residues. CDR3 amino acids: CASGLGDVDEQYF. CDR3 DNA: TGTGCTAGTGGTTTGGGGGACGTCGACGAGCAGTACTTC.

The rearrangement uses TRBV27 and TRBJ1-1, with D maybe TRBD1 (6 bases). CDR1 is MNHEY, CDR2 SMNVEV, per germline (reference sequence). This CDR3 is built from 13 residues. Trimming cost V 6 bases and J 7 bases, with 15 bases left between them. Here the CDR3 reads CASSLDGQLEAFF. The CDR3 coding sequence is TGTGCCAGCAGCCTAGACGGACAGCTTGAAGCTTTCTTT.

The count of this clone is one. The chain has TRBV5-8 and TRBJ2-7, with D possibly called TRBD1 or TRBD2 (6 bases each). There are 15 residues in the CDR3. The V gene lost 0 bases and the J gene lost 6 bases, with 16 bases spanning the gap. Germline V lookup: CDR1 SGHTS, CDR2 YDEGEE. This chain's CDR3 is CASSLAGALTGEQYF. CDR3 nucleotides: TGTGCCAGCAGCTTGGCGGGGGCGTTGACGGGCGAGCAGTACTTC.

The chain couples TRBV6-5 to TRBJ2-7; TRBD1 agrees at 8 bases. J gave up 0 bases and V 4 bases, and 5 bases lay outside the gene matches. Per germline, CDR1 MNHEY and CDR2 SVGAGI. The CDR3 consists of 15 residues. The CDR3, as DNA: TGTGCCAGCAGTTTGGGACAGGCTCCCTCCTACGAGCAGTACTTC. This gives the protein CASSLGQAPSYEQYF.

The chain links TRBV6-5 to TRBJ2-7; D unclear. V gave up 4 bases and J gave up 7 bases, with 11 bases separating them. In germline, CDR1 is MNHEY, CDR2 SVGAGI. This CDR3 contains 12 residues. The CDR3 loop is CASSSSGPEQYF. The CDR3 nucleotides are TGTGCCAGCAGTTCTTCCGGGCCTGAGCAGTACTTC.

This clone has just a few counts. This chain uses TRBV7-9 with TRBJ2-7; D is unclear. This CDR3 region has 11 residues. V was clipped by 5 bases and J by 3 bases, with 5 bases between them. Per the germline V gene, CDR1 is SEHNR and CDR2 is FQNEAQ (reference sequence). The CDR3 DNA is TGTGCCAGCAGCCCCATCTACGAGCAGTACTTC. It translates to CASSPIYEQYF.

The genes are TRBV9 and TRBJ2-5; 7 bases line up with TRBD1. The CDR3 runs to 17 residues. J was trimmed by 4 bases and V by 4 bases; bases with no gene match: 16. The germline gives CDR1 SGDLS, CDR2 YYNGEE. The DNA of the CDR3 is TGTGCCAGCAGCTTTCGAGATGGACAGGCCCCAGGAGAGACCCAGTACTTC. Its translation is CASSFRDGQAPGETQYF.

This chain connects TRBV7-8 to TRBJ2-5, with TRBD1 as a possible D gene (6 bases). V was clipped by 5 bases and J by 1 base, with 8 bases between them. CDR1 and CDR2 from the germline V gene are SGHVS and FQNEAQ. This CDR3 region has 13 residues. CDR3: CASSTDSQETQYF. The CDR3 DNA sequence: TGTGCCAGCAGCACGGACAGCCAAGAGACCCAGTACTTC.